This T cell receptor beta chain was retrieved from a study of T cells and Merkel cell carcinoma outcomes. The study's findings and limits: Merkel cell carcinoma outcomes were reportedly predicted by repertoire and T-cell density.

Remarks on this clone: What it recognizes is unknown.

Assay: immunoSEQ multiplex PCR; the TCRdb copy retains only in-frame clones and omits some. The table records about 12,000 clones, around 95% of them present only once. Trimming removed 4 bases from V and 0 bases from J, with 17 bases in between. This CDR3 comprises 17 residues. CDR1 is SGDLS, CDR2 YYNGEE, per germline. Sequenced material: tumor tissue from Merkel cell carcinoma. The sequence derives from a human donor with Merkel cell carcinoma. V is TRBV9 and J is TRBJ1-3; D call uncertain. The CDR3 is CASSPRVGLSSGNTIYF. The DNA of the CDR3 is TGTGCCAGCAGCCCGCGTGTCGGACTCAGCTCTGGAAACACCATATATTTT.